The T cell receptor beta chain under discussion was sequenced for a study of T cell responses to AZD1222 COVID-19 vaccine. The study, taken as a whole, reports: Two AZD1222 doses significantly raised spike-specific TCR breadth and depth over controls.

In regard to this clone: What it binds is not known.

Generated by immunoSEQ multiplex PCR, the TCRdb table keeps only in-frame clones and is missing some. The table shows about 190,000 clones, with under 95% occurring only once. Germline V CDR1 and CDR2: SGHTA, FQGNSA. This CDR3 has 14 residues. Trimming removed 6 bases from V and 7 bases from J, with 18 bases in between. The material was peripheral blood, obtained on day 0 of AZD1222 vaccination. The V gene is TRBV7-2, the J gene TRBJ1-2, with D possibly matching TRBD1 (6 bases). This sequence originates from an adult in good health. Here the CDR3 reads CASSQAGGAGGYTF. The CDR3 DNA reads TGTGCCAGCAGTCAGGCGGGGGGCGCGGGTGGCTACACCTTC. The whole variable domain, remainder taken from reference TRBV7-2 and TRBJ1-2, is GAGVSQSPSNKVTEKGKDVELRCDPISGHTALYWYRQSLGQGLEFLIYFQGNSAPDKSGLPSDRFSAERTGGSVSTLTIQRTQQEDSAVYLCASSQAGGAGGYTFGSGTRLTVV.